The 16 T cell receptor beta chains given below trace back to one sample, sequenced in a study of T cells after yellow fever vaccination (dated by TCRdb to the late 2010s). The library was generated by 5' RACE. Instrument on record: Illumina HiSeq 2500. Starting from the raw public reads, TCRdb applied fastp trimming at Q25, assembled clones with MiXCR and retained in-frame beta chains. Rows with a matching CDR3 protein are joined into one entry that keeps the most common DNA and genes. This sample lists some 320,000 distinct CDR3 sequences; 8.7% were detected once. Under 20% of the sample belongs to the ten largest clones. The meaning of the sample's treatment or condition label: live attenuated yellow fever vaccine strain. Sequences were derived from PBMCs, sampled on the day of the first yellow fever vaccination. These TCRs come from a man aged 18 to 30 who received the YFV17D yellow fever vaccine.

This clonotype appeared a few times. The chain is built from TRBV29-1 and TRBJ2-2, with 7 bases aligning to TRBD1. The length of the CDR3 is 13 residues. CDR1 and CDR2 from the germline V gene are SQVTM and ANQGSEA. Trimming cost V 6 bases and J 3 bases; bases outside gene matches: 4. Here the CDR3 DNA reads TGCAGCGTCCGGGACAGATACACCGGGGAGCTGTTTTTT. It specifies CSVRDRYTGELFF.

The chain carries TRBV6-5 and TRBJ2-7, with D possibly TRBD1 on 6 matching bases. CDR3 length equals 15 residues. Trimming left V 4 bases short and J 6 bases short, with 19 bases between. Germline assignment: CDR1 MNHEY and CDR2 SVGAGI. In nucleotides, the CDR3 is TGTGCCAGCAGTTTACCGGGACACCCGGTCGCCGAGCAGTACTTC. Protein: CASSLPGHPVAEQYF.

In regard to this clonotype: One junction end does not reproduce the germline sequence, and a read error may be involved. The genes are TRBV19 and TRBJ2-2, with D possibly matching TRBD2 (5 bases). The CDR3 is 13 residues long. Germline CDR1 LNHDA, CDR2 SQIVND (reference sequence). The CDR3, as DNA: TGTGCCAGTAGTGAGATGCACACCGGGGTGCTGTTTTTT. Its protein is CASSEMHTGVLFF.

This clonotype was picked up a small number of times. The V call is TRBV20-1, the J call TRBJ2-7; weak D call: TRBD1 (6 bases). CDR3 length: 14 residues. Trimming cost V 3 bases and J 3 bases, with 15 bases left between them. Germline CDR1 DFQATT, CDR2 SNEGSKA (reference sequence). In DNA, the CDR3 is TGCAGTGCTAGGGGATGGACAGCGAACTACGAGCAGTACTTC. Amino acid sequence: CSARGWTANYEQYF.

This clonotype was recorded a few times. V is TRBV19 and J is TRBJ2-1, with D perhaps given as TRBD1 or TRBD2 (6 bases each). Trimming removed 3 bases from V and 4 bases from J, with 19 bases in between. The CDR3 runs 17 residues. Germline assignment: CDR1 LNHDA and CDR2 SQIVND (reference sequence). CDR3 loop: CASSIRGAGGLYNEQFF. DNA of the CDR3: TGTGCCAGTAGTATCAGAGGGGCCGGGGGCCTATACAATGAGCAGTTCTTC.

J is TRBJ2-3 and V is TRBV5-1, with TRBD2 matching over 7 bases. The ends lost 1 base at V and 1 base at J; junction bases unmatched: 6. The CDR3 is made up of 16 amino acids. Germline loops: CDR1 SGHRS, CDR2 YFSETQ. Here the CDR3 reads CASSLPRGGRTDTQYF. CDR3 DNA sequence: TGCGCCAGCAGCTTGCCGCGCGGGGGTCGCACAGATACGCAGTATTTT.

This clonotype was counted between two and nine times. The V and J genes are TRBV13 and TRBJ2-1; D is possibly TRBD1 (6 bases). The CDR3 spans 21 residues. Trimming left V 3 bases short and J 3 bases short, with 30 bases between. Germline values: CDR1 PRHDT, CDR2 FYEKMQ (reference sequence). CDR3 DNA: TGTGCCAGCAGCTTTACGGCGAAGGGACAAACGGCCCTAGGACTCTACAATGAGCAGTTCTTC. Its translation: CASSFTAKGQTALGLYNEQFF.

The chain has TRBV4-1 and TRBJ1-5; 10 bases match TRBD1. V lost 1 base, J lost 2 bases, and 2 bases stayed unmatched. This CDR3 contains 16 residues. Germline-derived CDR1 and CDR2 are MGHRA and YSYEKL. This CDR3 reads CASSQGQGAGNQPQHF. DNA for the CDR3: TGCGCCAGCAGCCAAGGACAGGGGGCCGGCAATCAGCCCCAGCATTTT.

The chain joins TRBV4-3 to TRBJ1-4, with a tentative D call TRBD1 (5 bases). CDR3 length equals 14 residues. CDR1 and CDR2 from the germline V gene are LGHNA and YSLEER. The V and J ends lost 5 bases and 9 bases respectively, with 16 bases between them. Here the CDR3 DNA reads TGCGCCAGCAGCAAAGTCCAGGGCAGTCAAAAACTGTTTTTT. It is translated as CASSKVQGSQKLFF.

The sample holds many counts of this clonotype. The chain links TRBV12-3 or TRBV12-4 to TRBJ2-5; D gene uncertain. V was trimmed by 0 bases and J by 2 bases, leaving 4 bases between them. CDR3 length: 13 amino acids. In DNA form, the CDR3 reads TGTGCCAGCAGTTTAGCGGTTCAAGAGACCCAGTACTTC. Its translation is CASSLAVQETQYF.

A few counts support this clonotype. This chain links TRBV6-1 with TRBJ1-2; tentative D call: TRBD1 (5 bases). The CDR3 runs to 14 residues. Between the trimmed V and J ends, which lost 4 bases and 7 bases, there was a span of 16 bases. The germline CDR1 and CDR2 sequences are MNHNS and SASEGT. CDR3 in amino acids: CASSVGGDFSGYTF. For the CDR3, the DNA is TGTGCCAGCAGTGTCGGGGGGGATTTCAGTGGCTACACCTTC.

V is TRBV6-5 and J is TRBJ1-2, with D perhaps TRBD1 (6 bases). Per the germline V gene, CDR1 is MNHEY and CDR2 is SVGAGI. With 3 bases removed from V and 6 bases from J, the gap between germline ends came to 14 bases. The CDR3 has 14 amino acids. The CDR3 bases are TGTGCCAGCAGTTATAGACCGGGGGGCGATGGCTACACCTTC. It yields the protein CASSYRPGGDGYTF.

The table lists this clonotype with many counts. The chain carries TRBV20-1 and TRBJ1-6, with 7 bases aligning to TRBD1. This CDR3 is 14 amino acids long. The trim removed 6 bases at V and 7 bases at J, leaving 9 bases unmatched. CDR1 DFQATT and CDR2 SNEGSKA come from the germline V gene (reference sequence). CDR3 protein: CSAPQTGINSPLHF. The CDR3 nucleotides read TGCAGTGCACCTCAGACAGGGATAAATTCACCCCTCCACTTT.

The table lists this clonotype with many counts. The chain is built from TRBV9 and TRBJ2-3; D gene unclear. Germline V gene sequence: CDR1 SGDLS, CDR2 YYNGEE. The germline V and J ends were trimmed by 0 bases and 6 bases, with 5 bases remaining between them. CDR3 size: 12 residues. CDR3 loop: CASSVAADTQYF. CDR3 bases: TGTGCCAGCAGCGTAGCAGCCGATACGCAGTATTTT.

This clonotype has just a few counts. The CDR3 spells CASSTPTGAAETQYF. The CDR3 DNA is TGTGCCAGCAGCACCCCGACAGGGGCGGCAGAGACCCAGTACTTC. This chain links TRBV7-2 with TRBJ2-5, with 8 bases fitting TRBD1. Germline V gene lookup returns CDR1 SGHTA and CDR2 FQGNSA. After removal of 5 bases from V and 4 bases from J, the junction contained 9 bases not matched to a gene. The CDR3 runs to 15 residues.

This clonotype was detected a few times. The chain uses TRBV12-3 or TRBV12-4 and TRBJ2-1, with 11 bases that match TRBD1. This CDR3 is 14 amino acids long. Unmatched junction bases numbered 7, after V lost 7 bases and J lost 8 bases. CDR3 protein: CASMGQGESYEQFF. CDR3 bases: TGTGCCAGCATGGGACAGGGGGAGTCCTATGAGCAGTTCTTC.